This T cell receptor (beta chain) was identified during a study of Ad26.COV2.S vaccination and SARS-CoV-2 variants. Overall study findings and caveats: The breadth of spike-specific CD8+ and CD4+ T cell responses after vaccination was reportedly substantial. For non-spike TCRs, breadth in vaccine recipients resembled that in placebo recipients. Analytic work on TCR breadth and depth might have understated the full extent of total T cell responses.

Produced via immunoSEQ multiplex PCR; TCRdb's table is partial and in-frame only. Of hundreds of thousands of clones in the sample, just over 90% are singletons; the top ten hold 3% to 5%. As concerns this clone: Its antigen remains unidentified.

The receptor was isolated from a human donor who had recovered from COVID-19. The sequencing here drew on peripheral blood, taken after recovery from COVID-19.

For the CDR3, the DNA is TGTGCCAGCAGCCCCGAAGTCGGGCAGGGGTACGGCTATGGCTACACCTTC. It specifies CASSPEVGQGYGYGYTF. The rearrangement uses TRBV7-9 and TRBJ1-2, with D possibly being TRBD1 (6 bases). The germline CDR1 and CDR2 sequences are SEHNR and FQNEAQ (reference sequence). Trimming pared 5 bases from V and 4 bases from J, leaving 23 bases between. The CDR3 covers 17 residues.